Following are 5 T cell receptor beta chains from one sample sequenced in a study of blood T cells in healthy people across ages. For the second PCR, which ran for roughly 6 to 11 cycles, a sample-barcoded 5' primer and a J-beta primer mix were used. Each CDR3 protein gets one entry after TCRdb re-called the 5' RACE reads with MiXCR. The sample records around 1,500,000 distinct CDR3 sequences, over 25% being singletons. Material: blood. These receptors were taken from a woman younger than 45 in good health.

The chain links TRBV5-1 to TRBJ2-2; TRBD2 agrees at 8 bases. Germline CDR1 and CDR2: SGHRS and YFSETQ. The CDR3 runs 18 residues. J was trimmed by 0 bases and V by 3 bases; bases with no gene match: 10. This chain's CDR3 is CASSSGGLGSANTGELFF. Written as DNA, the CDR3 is TGCGCCAGCAGCTCGGGGGGGTTAGGTTCGGCGAACACCGGGGAGCTGTTTTTT.

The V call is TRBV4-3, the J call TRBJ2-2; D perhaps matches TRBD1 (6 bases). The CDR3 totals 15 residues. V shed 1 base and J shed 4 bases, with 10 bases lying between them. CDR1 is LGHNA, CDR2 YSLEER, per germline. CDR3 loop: CASSQVRGGTGELFF. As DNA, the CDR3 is TGCGCCAGCAGCCAAGTCAGGGGTGGCACCGGGGAGCTGTTTTTT.

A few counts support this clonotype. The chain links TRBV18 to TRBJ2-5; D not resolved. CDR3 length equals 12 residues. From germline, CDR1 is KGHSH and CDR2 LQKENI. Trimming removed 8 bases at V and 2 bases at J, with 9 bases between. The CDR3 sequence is CASLNYQETQYF. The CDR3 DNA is TGTGCCAGCCTTAACTATCAAGAGACCCAGTACTTC.

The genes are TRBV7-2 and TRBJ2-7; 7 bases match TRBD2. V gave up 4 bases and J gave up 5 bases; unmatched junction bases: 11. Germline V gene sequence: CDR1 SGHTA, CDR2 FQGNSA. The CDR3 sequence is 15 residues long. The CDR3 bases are TGTGCCAGCAGCTCCCAAATCGGGAGCGGGAACGAGCAGTACTTC. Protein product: CASSSQIGSGNEQYF. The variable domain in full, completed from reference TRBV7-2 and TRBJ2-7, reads GAGVSQSPSNKVTEKGKDVELRCDPISGHTALYWYRQSLGQGLEFLIYFQGNSAPDKSGLPSDRFSAERTGGSVSTLTIQRTQQEDSAVYLCASSSQIGSGNEQYFGPGTRLTVT.

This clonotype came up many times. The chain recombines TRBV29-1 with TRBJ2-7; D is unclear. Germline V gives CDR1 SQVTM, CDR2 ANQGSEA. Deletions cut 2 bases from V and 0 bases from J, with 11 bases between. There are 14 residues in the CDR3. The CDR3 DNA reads TGCAGCGTTGAAAGCAGGCGACCCTCCTACGAGCAGTACTTC. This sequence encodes CSVESRRPSYEQYF.